The present TCR beta chain was sequenced within a study of shared clonotypes between healthy human individuals. On the study more broadly: Per donor, CD8 memory used one plate, CD8 naive used two, CD4 memory used three and CD4 naive used three.

Concerning this clone itself: Its antigen is not identified.

Each cell subset's genomic DNA was divided evenly among several immunoSEQ plates. Repertoires were generated with immunoSEQ multiplex PCR, while TCRdb's copy carries only in-frame clones and drops some. There are 1,500,000 or so clones in the sample; roughly 95% occur only once, and roughly 1.2% lies in the top ten. General observations from the study: Rarefaction curves obtained for sorted subsets showed sequencing incomplete despite large depth.

This CDR3 is built from 16 residues. Unmatched junction bases numbered 8, after V lost 6 bases and J lost 3 bases. The germline CDR1 and CDR2 sequences are SGHAT and FQNNGV. J is TRBJ2-1 and V is TRBV11-2; 10 positions match TRBD2. The origin of this receptor is a young man in good health. What was sequenced was naive CD4+ T cells sorted from blood. Subset reported: CD45RA+ positively selected. The CDR3 region is CASRLAGRSFYNEQFF. CDR3 coding DNA: TGTGCCAGCAGACTAGCGGGAAGGTCTTTCTACAATGAGCAGTTCTTC.